Listed below are T cell receptor beta chains from one sample, sequenced in a study of cytomegalovirus exposure and HLA in healthy donors. Measured with immunoSEQ multiplex PCR; TCRdb has only the in-frame clones, and not every one. The sample has 200,000 to 250,000 clones, approximately 88% seen once. Sequencing was performed on PBMCs. Source of these receptors: a boy younger than 10 in good health and CMV-seronegative. Both conserved end residues are part of each CDR3. A D gene is named only where the DNA matches it firmly.

V gene	D gene	J gene	CDR3 protein	CDR3 DNA
TRBV19	NA	TRBJ1-1	CASTLEGGWTEAFF	TGTGCCAGTACGTTGGAGGGTGGGTGGACTGAAGCTTTCTTT
TRBV6-5	TRBD1	TRBJ2-5	CASSYTPGQGETQYF	TGTGCCAGCAGTTACACACCGGGACAGGGAGAGACCCAGTACTTC
TRBV7-9	TRBD2	TRBJ2-2	CASSPTSGSGNTGELFF	TGTGCCAGCAGCCCGACTAGCGGGAGTGGGAACACCGGGGAGCTGTTTTTT
TRBV5-6	NA	TRBJ1-1	CASSLRGGMSEAFF	TGTGCCAGCAGCTTGCGAGGAGGGATGAGTGAAGCTTTCTTT
TRBV25-1	NA	TRBJ2-3	CASSYSTDTQYF	TGTGCCAGCAGCTATAGCACAGATACGCAGTATTTT
TRBV4-2	NA	TRBJ1-1	CASSHPTGNTEAFF	TGTGCCAGCAGCCACCCGACAGGGAACACTGAAGCTTTCTTT
TRBV7-2	NA	TRBJ2-5	CASALQATEETQYF	TGTGCCAGCGCTCTACAAGCGACGGAAGAGACCCAGTACTTC
TRBV10-3	NA	TRBJ1-1	CAIMKNLGVNTEAFF	TGTGCCATCATGAAAAATCTAGGGGTGAACACTGAAGCTTTCTTT
TRBV2	TRBD1	TRBJ2-7	CASSVDRASYEQYF	TGTGCCAGCAGTGTCGACAGGGCCTCCTACGAGCAGTACTTC
TRBV2	TRBD1	TRBJ2-1	CASSLRTGGASEQFF	TGTGCCAGCAGCCTTCGGACAGGGGGCGCAAGTGAGCAGTTCTTC
TRBV19	NA	TRBJ2-1	CASSIGGNEQFF	TGTGCCAGTAGTATCGGGGGCAATGAGCAGTTCTTC